The clone carrying this T cell receptor beta chain showed up just once. The antigen remains undetermined. There are 14 residues in the CDR3. Germline V gives CDR1 SGHVS, CDR2 FNYEAQ. The J segment lost 1 base and the V segment lost 4 bases, leaving 2 bases of the junction unmatched. The sample comes from a study of cytomegalovirus exposure and HLA in healthy donors. Study findings and constraints: Most subjects had HLA-A and HLA-B alleles reportedly predicted accurately by TCR beta sequences.

Amplification used 60 Vbeta primers and 13 Jbeta primers. Clones were sequenced by immunoSEQ multiplex PCR, and TCRdb holds only the in-frame ones, with some missing. The repertoire consists of about 240,000 clones, with roughly four fifths occurring once and the leading ten covering 8%. Sequenced: PBMCs. This clonotype originated in an older woman in good health and CMV-seropositive. The chain recombines TRBV7-6 with TRBJ1-1; 8 nucleotides line up with TRBD1. CDR3 protein: CASSSDRGNTEAFF. CDR3 nucleotides: TGTGCCAGCAGCTCTGACAGGGGGAACACTGAAGCTTTCTTT.